This T cell receptor beta chain was sequenced in a study of T-cell reconstitution after alpha-beta-depleted transplantation in children. General observations from the study: Among T cells one year after transplant, newly produced cells accounted for most counts and diversity. Day-60 TCRbeta diversity that was high in some patients was derived from surviving recipient T cells and thymic progenitors. Roughly two months post-transplant, alpha-beta T cells reportedly originated from several hundred graft clones that had expanded.

Looked up from germline, CDR1 is DFQATT and CDR2 is SNEGSKA (reference sequence). This CDR3 spans 14 amino acids. Trimming at V came to 1 base and at J to 2 bases, leaving 4 bases not matched to a gene. As concerns this clonotype: Its matching antigen is unknown.

The TCRbeta library was prepared with unique molecular identifiers. One entry per CDR3 protein, called by TCRdb with MiXCR from the PCR reads. The sample contains about 980,000 distinct CDR3 sequences, less than 30% of which appear only once. This material consisted of PBMCs, mostly from graft donor cells, taken 360 days after TCRalphabeta/CD19-depleted stem cell transplant. The source is a boy in the first two years of life who had a stem cell transplant for SCID, so the T cells may come from the graft donor. This chain uses TRBV20-1 with TRBJ2-7; TRBD2 matches 8 bases. The CDR3 region is CSARVPSGPYEQYF. For the CDR3, the DNA is TGCAGTGCTAGAGTCCCTAGCGGGCCCTACGAGCAGTACTTC.